The text below deals with one T cell receptor beta chain. This clonotype has just one count. Its antigen specificity is not known. Qualities for individual bases were not recorded, and no much larger clone is one base off. Preparation of the library involved PCR. The run used an Illumina HiSeq 2500. Unique molecular identifiers were incorporated into TCR beta cDNA libraries to reduce PCR and sequencing biases. Approximately 500,000 cDNA molecules were obtained for every 1 to 10 million input T cells, so each molecule roughly corresponded to one T cell. Patient libraries were prepared and sequenced with the same protocol used for the earlier healthy control dataset. Within a given batch, samples were prepared together, multiplexed and sequenced on the same HiSeq lane. Per the source publication's procedure: Raw barcoded reads were processed with MIGEC, and single-read molecular identifier groups were discarded before consensus assembly and CDR3 extraction. VDJtools was used for post-analysis of the clonotype tables, and diversity was normalized by down-sampling every dataset to the size of the smallest sample. To correct batch-related cross-sample contamination, repertoire overlap clustering matched CDR3 amino acid sequences but not nucleotide sequences. TCRdb's own reprocessing of the public reads used fastp at Q25 and MiXCR and kept productive beta chains. Each entry is one CDR3 protein sequence, shown with its most common DNA and genes. The V and J calls here are based on TCRdb, not the publication. The sample profile shows some 890,000 distinct CDR3 sequences; about 50% of them were found once. The ten largest clones represent under 6% of the sample.

These data come from a study of post-analysis software for immune sequencing data (dated by TCRdb to about 2015). General notes on the study: Relapsing-remitting, secondary progressive and progressive-relapsing multiple sclerosis were recorded as disease courses, and subtype annotation was lacking for some patients. The multiple sclerosis patient repertoires were compared with about a dozen previously published healthy control repertoires from donors aged roughly 6 to 25 years. A subset of samples was prepared in parallel using single-end sample barcoding, then pooled and co-amplified after Illumina adapter ligation.

Overall study outcomes, separate from this receptor: Direct clustering with F measure showed strong co-clustering of samples prepared in the same batch, prompting a batch-effect correction. Roughly 5 TRBV segments, including TRBV5-6, TRBV5-1 and TRBV20-1, were significantly more frequent in patients than controls. The multiple sclerosis patient group was slightly younger than the control group. Multiple sclerosis patients had significantly lower normalized Chao1 diversity than controls, a result that suggests substantial peripheral T-cell clonal expansion.

For this chain, trimming is 5 bases at the V end and 10 bases at the J end, and the number of junction bases without a gene match is 7. The CDR3 numbers 13 residues from cysteine through phenylalanine. Only the CDR3 part of the read is kept: 39 bases, read in frame from the first base. As encoded in the germline V gene, CDR1 is SGHTA while CDR2 is FQGNSA. TCR beta repertoires were profiled from peripheral blood of some 13 young patients with multiple sclerosis to demonstrate the VDJtools post-analysis software. The multiple sclerosis patients were children and adolescents ranging in age from 6 to 15 years.

The sequenced sample was blood. The origin of this receptor is a girl aged 5-17 years with multiple sclerosis. The V and J segments used are TRBV7-2 and TRBJ2-1; 8 bases in the junction line up with TRBD2. The CDR3 region reads CASSDTSSGEQFF. The nucleotides read TGTGCCAGCAGCGATACCTCTAGCGGGGAGCAGTTCTTC.